Listed below are T cell receptor beta chains from one sample, sequenced in a study of CXCR3-negative and CXCR3-positive naive CD8 T cells. TCRdb re-analyzed the 5' RACE reads; it lists each CDR3 protein once, without DNA. This sample's table reports about 58,000 distinct CDR3 sequences. The sequencing input was naive CXCR3- CD8+ T cells from blood. These receptors originate from a human donor in good health. Some clones in this sample may be carry-over from other donors' samples. Both conserved end residues are part of each CDR3.

length	V	J	CDR3
15	TRBV20-1	TRBJ2-7	CSARIVVQGAYEQYF
12	TRBV12-3/TRBV12-4	TRBJ2-1	CASTTGTNEQFF
13	TRBV4-3	TRBJ2-5	CASSLGDQETQYF
17	TRBV9	TRBJ2-2	CASSVSPSGGAAGELFF
16	TRBV7-2	TRBJ2-3	CTSSLVPDSLTDTQYF
16	TRBV19	TRBJ2-4	CASSSAGGAFRNIQYF
15	TRBV4-3	TRBJ2-7	CASSQDPGGPYEQYF
18	TRBV12-3/TRBV12-4	TRBJ2-5	CASSLTIGGGADQETQYF
15	TRBV10-3	TRBJ2-1	CAISEKEGEGNEQFF
17	TRBV6-2/TRBV6-3	TRBJ2-2	CASSYSGVQMNTGELFF
15	TRBV5-6	TRBJ2-7	CASSPGTGGSYEQYF
13	TRBV7-3	TRBJ2-7	CASSLSLAAEQYF
11	TRBV12-3/TRBV12-4	TRBJ2-1	CASRGLNEQFF
15	TRBV7-9	TRBJ2-2	CASSSGPTNTGELFF
18	TRBV7-8	TRBJ1-5	CASSLASNTGTGSQAQHF
13	TRBV29-1	TRBJ2-7	CSVMDGDSYEQYF
18	TRBV12-3/TRBV12-4	TRBJ2-6	CASTSGPGPTSGANVLTF
12	TRBV25-1	TRBJ2-6	CASSDSGWVLTF
12	TRBV15	TRBJ2-7	CATSRADYEQYF
13	TRBV6-5	TRBJ1-1	CASTYNPNTEAFF
15	TRBV24-1	TRBJ2-7	CATSDLPGGRDEQYF
16	TRBV19	TRBJ1-5	CATSERTGISNQPQHF
17	TRBV21-1	TRBJ2-4	CASSKVYSPSAKNIQYF
15	TRBV2	TRBJ2-1	CASIDGGRSGNEQFF
14	TRBV5-1	TRBJ2-5	CASSSRGSEETQYF
15	TRBV9	TRBJ2-3	CASSFTRGHTDTQYF
15	TRBV9	TRBJ2-3	CASSLRQVITDTQYF
19	TRBV27	TRBJ1-5	CASSPKTGFFEYSNQPQHF
15	TRBV28	TRBJ1-5	CASSSTGGGLQPQHF
15	TRBV5-1	TRBJ2-7	CASSLEGDTSYEQYF
14	TRBV6-2/TRBV6-3	TRBJ2-5	CASNNRDREETQYF
14	TRBV29-1	TRBJ2-7	CSVVDGTGTYEQYF
16	TRBV5-1	TRBJ2-1	CASSLEGFGAYNEQFF
12	TRBV29-1	TRBJ1-1	CSVSGMGTEAFF
16	TRBV29-1	TRBJ2-6	CSVLQWLPSGANVLTF
15	TRBV5-4	TRBJ2-1	CASSFRDYLYNEQFF
12	TRBV4-2	TRBJ1-2	CASSQDTGGATF
14	TRBV25-1	TRBJ2-2	CASSYRGDTGELFF
16	TRBV30	TRBJ2-4	CAWSVRGEGFQNIQYF
15	TRBV9	TRBJ2-1	CASSVDGVSYNEQFF
12	TRBV14	TRBJ2-3	CASSPTTDTQYF
12	TRBV5-4	TRBJ2-7	CASSLAVDEQYF
15	TRBV10-3	TRBJ2-2	CAISGAGDYTGELFF
15	TRBV15	TRBJ2-7	CATSRGVDVSYEQYF
13	TRBV12-3/TRBV12-4	TRBJ2-1	CASSSSVSSEQFF
16	TRBV9	TRBJ2-7	CASSTRGGGLAQEQYF